The clone carrying this T cell receptor (beta chain) was picked up a small number of times. The data belong to a study of human T cells and chemical hapten exposure. The wider study: Once 0.01% DPC had been applied to the upper back by patch test, readings were taken at 6 days.

Time point described: pre-sensitization, week 0. Treatment meaning: therapeutic diphenylcyclopropenone sensitization with weekly scalp DPC. TCRdb called the RACE reads again in MiXCR, with one record for every CDR3 protein. This sample has 280,000 or so distinct CDR3 sequences, with around 7.3% found just once. The CDR3 extends over 14 amino acids. Between the trimmed V and J ends, which lost 4 bases and 4 bases, there was a span of 10 bases. CDR1 is SEHNR and CDR2 is FQNEAQ in the germline V gene (reference sequence). The rearrangement joins TRBV7-9 to TRBJ1-4; perhaps TRBD1 as D (6 bases). The TCR was taken from a man in his late teens or twenties with alopecia areata. Some clones in this sample may be carry-over from other donors' samples. The starting material was whole blood, obtained in connection with sensitization to the hapten diphenylcyclopropenone (DPC). Here the CDR3 DNA reads TGTGCCAGCAGCTCACAGGGAGTTAATGAAAAACTGTTTTTT. Translated, it gives CASSSQGVNEKLFF.